This passage covers 20 T cell receptor beta chains from one sample sequenced in a study of T-cell reconstitution after alpha-beta-depleted transplantation in children. As it was prepared, the TCRbeta library received unique molecular identifiers. TCRdb used MiXCR to reprocess the PCR reads, holding one entry per CDR3 protein. This table has 490,000 or so distinct CDR3 sequences, about 11% appearing once. The input for sequencing was PBMCs, taken before TCRalphabeta/CD19-depleted stem cell transplant. All receptors come from a child younger than 10 with inherited bone marrow failure, due to receive a stem cell transplant.

Points on this clonotype: A much larger clone lies one base from this, so it may be a read error. The J gene is TRBJ2-1, the V gene TRBV27, with 10 bases fitting TRBD2. The CDR3 is 15 amino acids. From germline, CDR1 is MNHEY and CDR2 SMNVEV (reference sequence). The CDR3 is CASSSEREGNNEQSF. Here the CDR3 DNA reads TGTGCCAGCAGTTCTGAGCGGGAGGGCAACAATGAGCAGTCCTTC.

This clonotype came up many times. The CDR3 nucleotides read TGTGCCAGCAGTGAATATGGGCCGGCTTACATGAACACTGAAGCTTTCTTT. As protein: CASSEYGPAYMNTEAFF. This chain links TRBV25-1 with TRBJ1-1; D not resolved. The CDR3 runs to 17 residues. The germline gives CDR1 MGHDK, CDR2 SYGVNS. The germline V and J ends were trimmed by 0 bases and 0 bases, with 14 bases remaining between them.

The V gene is TRBV7-9, the J gene TRBJ1-1; TRBD1 aligns across 8 bases. The V segment lost 6 bases and the J segment 7 bases; nucleotides outside the gene matches: 7. The CDR3 sequence is 13 residues long. Germline CDR1 and CDR2: SEHNR and FQNEAQ (reference sequence). The CDR3 sequence is CASRVTGAGEAFF. As DNA, the CDR3 is TGTGCCAGCAGGGTGACAGGGGCGGGTGAAGCTTTCTTT.

This clonotype was seen many times. This rearrangement joins TRBV30 to TRBJ2-7; D is possibly TRBD1 or TRBD2 (5 bases each). Germline lookup yields CDR1 GTSNPN and CDR2 SVGIG (reference sequence). The V end lost 2 bases, the J end lost 7 bases, and 21 bases lay between the germline ends. This CDR3 is 15 amino acids long. The CDR3 region is CAWSSGPGPMDEQYF. Here the CDR3 DNA reads TGTGCCTGGAGTTCTGGCCCGGGACCGATGGATGAGCAGTACTTC.

The sample holds a few counts of this clonotype. The gene calls are TRBV19 and TRBJ2-3, with a tentative D call TRBD2 (6 bases). Per the germline V gene, CDR1 is LNHDA and CDR2 is SQIVND (reference sequence). This CDR3 comprises 13 residues. V was shortened by 4 bases and J by 4 bases, with 9 bases between the two germline ends. The CDR3 DNA reads as TGTGCCAGTAGTACCCTAGCGCCAGATACGCAGTATTTT. This codes for CASSTLAPDTQYF.

This clonotype was found many times. The rearrangement joins TRBV3-1 to TRBJ2-7; D is perhaps TRBD1 or TRBD2 (6 bases each). The V gene's germline CDR1 is LGHDT and CDR2 YNNKEL (reference sequence). Trimming left V 5 bases short and J 1 base short, with 12 bases between. The CDR3 runs to 14 residues. CDR3 loop: CASSVGGNSYEQYF. The CDR3 nucleotides are TGTGCCAGCAGCGTAGGGGGGAATTCCTACGAGCAGTACTTC.

The sample holds many counts of this clonotype. The chain is built from TRBV29-1 and TRBJ2-3; a possible D gene is TRBD1 (5 bases). The length of the CDR3 is 16 residues. Germline V CDR1 and CDR2: SQVTM, ANQGSEA. V shed 2 bases and J shed 3 bases, with 18 bases lying between them. CDR3 sequence: CSVETIPGHSTDTQYF. The CDR3 nucleotides read TGCAGCGTTGAAACGATCCCAGGGCATAGTACAGATACGCAGTATTTT.

This clonotype was recorded at least ten times. The CDR3 here is CASSYSGTLGREQYF. Written as DNA, the CDR3 is TGTGCCAGCAGTTACTCGGGGACCCTCGGGCGCGAGCAGTACTTC. The chain carries TRBV6-5 and TRBJ2-7; D tentatively reads TRBD1 or TRBD2 (5 bases each). V lost 0 bases and J 6 bases, leaving 15 bases between the germline ends. The CDR3 sequence is 15 residues long. CDR1 and CDR2 (germline): MNHEY, SVGAGI.

This clonotype came up many times. The V and J genes are TRBV19 and TRBJ2-7, with D possibly matching TRBD2 (6 bases). The germline V and J ends were trimmed by 7 bases and 4 bases, with 17 bases remaining between them. This CDR3 contains 14 residues. Germline V gene data show CDR1 as LNHDA and CDR2 as SQIVND (reference sequence). Here the CDR3 DNA reads TGTGCCAGTACTCCACGGGGGAGATTGTACGAGCAGTACTTC. It yields the protein CASTPRGRLYEQYF.

The rearrangement links TRBV7-2 to TRBJ2-3; a weak D match, TRBD1 (5 bases). Germline assignment: CDR1 SGHTA and CDR2 FQGNSA. The germline V and J ends were trimmed by 1 base and 4 bases, with 12 bases remaining between them. CDR3 size: 15 residues. The CDR3 sequence is CASSLVAGMADTQYF. DNA for the CDR3: TGTGCCAGCAGCTTAGTTGCAGGGATGGCAGATACGCAGTATTTT.

This rearrangement joins TRBV11-2 to TRBJ2-3; weak D call: TRBD2 (6 bases). Germline loops: CDR1 SGHAT, CDR2 FQNNGV. V lost 6 bases and J 6 bases, leaving 16 bases between the germline ends. The CDR3 is 14 amino acids. As DNA, the CDR3 is TGTGCCAGCAGACTGGCGGGACCGCGGGATACGCAGTATTTT. Its protein is CASRLAGPRDTQYF.

Note on this clonotype: A much larger clone differs from this one at a single base, so this may be a read error. The genes are TRBV4-2 and TRBJ2-1, with D uncertain. The CDR3 consists of 15 residues. The V gene's germline CDR1 is LGHNA and CDR2 YNFKEQ. The CDR3 bases are TGTCCCAGCAGCCAAGACCCAGTTCTCTACAATGAGCAGTTCTTC. Translated: CPSSQDPVLYNEQFF.

This clonotype has more than one count but fewer than ten. The chain has TRBV19 and TRBJ1-2; D is perhaps TRBD1 (5 bases). Germline CDR1 is LNHDA and CDR2 is SQIVND (reference sequence). V lost 3 bases and J 6 bases, leaving 11 bases between the germline ends. The CDR3 runs to 13 residues. CDR3 sequence (DNA): TGTGCCAGTAGTATGTGGGGGACGGATGGCTACACCTTC. This codes for CASSMWGTDGYTF.

This clonotype appeared many times. The chain combines TRBV2 with TRBJ2-4, with TRBD2 matching 14 bases. V shed 5 bases, J shed 1 base, and the junction held 7 bases outside the gene matches. Per the germline V gene, CDR1 is SNHLY and CDR2 is FYNNEI. The CDR3 is made up of 18 amino acids. CDR3 sequence reads: CASSPGTSGSQAKNIQYF. The CDR3 coding sequence is TGTGCCAGCAGTCCTGGGACTAGCGGGAGTCAGGCCAAAAACATTCAGTACTTC.

There are many counts of this clonotype. The chain uses TRBV7-9 and TRBJ1-2; maybe TRBD1 (6 bases). The CDR3 spans 12 residues. Germline CDR1 is SEHNR and CDR2 is FQNEAQ (reference sequence). Trimming took off 2 bases at V and 13 bases at J, with 14 bases between the two ends. In DNA form, the CDR3 reads TGTGCCAGCAGCTTATTCGCAGGGGACGGCACCTTC. It is translated as CASSLFAGDGTF.

This clonotype showed up many times. V usage is TRBV5-5 and J usage is TRBJ2-3; D is uncertain. The CDR3 loop spans 15 amino acids. With 4 bases removed from V and 5 bases from J, the gap between germline ends came to 17 bases. The germline CDR1 and CDR2 sequences are SGHKS and YYEKEE (reference sequence). CDR3 sequence reads: CASSGVAGLGDTQYF. Here the CDR3 DNA reads TGTGCCAGCAGCGGGGTAGCTGGTTTGGGAGATACGCAGTATTTT.

With regard to this clonotype: This may come from a read error, since a much larger clone is one base off. The V and J genes are TRBV27 and TRBJ2-7; D call uncertain. The CDR3 contains 14 residues. V gave up 5 bases and J gave up 2 bases, with 13 bases separating them. Germline assignment: CDR1 MNHEY and CDR2 SMNVEV (reference sequence). The CDR3 protein is CASSLCLRPYEQYF. The CDR3 bases are TGTGCCAGCAGTCTCTGTCTCCGTCCCTACGAGCAGTACTTC.

This clonotype was seen repeatedly, ten times or more. V gene TRBV29-1 combines with J gene TRBJ2-1; 15 nucleotides agree with TRBD2. V was clipped by 6 bases and J by 7 bases; unmatched bases: 7. The CDR3 loop spans 15 amino acids. Germline V gene sequence: CDR1 SQVTM, CDR2 ANQGSEA. The DNA for the CDR3 is TGCAGCGTGAACGGACTAGCGGGAGGGCGGAATGAGCAGTTCTTC. Translating gives CSVNGLAGGRNEQFF.

This clonotype was counted ten times or more. The V and J genes are TRBV15 and TRBJ2-1; maybe TRBD1 (6 bases). Trimming shortened V by 0 bases and J by 1 base, and 7 bases separated the two germline ends. Germline values: CDR1 LNHNV, CDR2 YYDKDF (reference sequence). The CDR3 covers 15 residues. CDR3 sequence: CATSREGASYNEQFF. The CDR3 DNA is TGTGCCACCAGCAGAGAGGGGGCGTCCTACAATGAGCAGTTCTTC.

This clonotype occurred many times. V usage is TRBV20-1 and J usage is TRBJ2-7; TRBD2 might be the D (5 bases). Germline CDR1 is DFQATT and CDR2 is SNEGSKA (reference sequence). The CDR3 spans 14 residues. Deletions cut 1 base from V and 3 bases from J, with 13 bases between. CDR3: CSARVPRAVYEQYF. DNA of the CDR3: TGCAGTGCTAGAGTTCCGAGGGCAGTCTACGAGCAGTACTTC.